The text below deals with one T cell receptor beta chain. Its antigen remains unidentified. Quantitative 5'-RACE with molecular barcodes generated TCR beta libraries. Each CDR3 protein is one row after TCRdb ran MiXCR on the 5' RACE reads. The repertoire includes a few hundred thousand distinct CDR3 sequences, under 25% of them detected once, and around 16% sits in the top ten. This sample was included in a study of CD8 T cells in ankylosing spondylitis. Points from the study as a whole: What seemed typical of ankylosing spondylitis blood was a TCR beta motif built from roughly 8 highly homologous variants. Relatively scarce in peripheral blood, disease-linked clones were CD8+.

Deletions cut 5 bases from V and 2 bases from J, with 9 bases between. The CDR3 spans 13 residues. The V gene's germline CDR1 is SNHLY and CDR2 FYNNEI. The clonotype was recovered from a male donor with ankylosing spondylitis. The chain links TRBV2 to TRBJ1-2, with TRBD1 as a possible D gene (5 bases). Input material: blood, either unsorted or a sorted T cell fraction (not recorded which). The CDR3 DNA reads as TGTGCCAGCAGTAGAGACAGAAACTATGGCTACACCTTC. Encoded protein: CASSRDRNYGYTF.